The 12 T cell receptor beta chains below all came from one sample that was sequenced in a study of post-analysis software for immune sequencing data. Study-level findings and limits: Elevated frequency relative to controls characterized four to six TRBV segments in patients, TRBV5-6, TRBV5-1 and TRBV20-1 among them.

What these receptors recognize is not known. Incorporated into the TCR beta cDNA libraries were unique molecular identifiers, which served to reduce PCR and sequencing biases. Each CDR3 protein is one row after TCRdb ran MiXCR on the PCR reads. The table has fewer than 850,000 distinct CDR3 sequences, under 60% seen once. Sequencing was done on a sample of blood. All receptors come from a girl between 10 and 17 years old with multiple sclerosis.

V gene TRBV6-5 combines with J gene TRBJ2-7; tentative D call: TRBD1 (5 bases). Germline lookup yields CDR1 MNHEY and CDR2 SVGAGI. This CDR3 has 12 amino acids. Trimming stripped 6 bases from V and 5 bases from J, with 11 bases between. CDR3 region: CASSQGSHEQYF. CDR3 in DNA: TGTGCCAGCAGCCAGGGCAGCCACGAGCAGTACTTC.

V gene TRBV28 combines with J gene TRBJ2-7; D is unclear. The germline CDR1 and CDR2 sequences are MDHEN and SYDVKM. The V end lost 3 bases, the J end lost 0 bases, and 12 bases lay between the germline ends. CDR3 length: 15 amino acids. CDR3 coding DNA: TGTGCCAGCAGTTTGGTTGGGGTCGGCTCCTACGAGCAGTACTTC. It yields the protein CASSLVGVGSYEQYF.

The chain employs TRBV6-5 and TRBJ2-7, with 9 bases lining up with TRBD1. With V trimmed by 8 bases and J by 3 bases, 8 bases remained unmatched. Germline V CDR1 and CDR2: MNHEY, SVGAGI. CDR3 length: 14 residues. The CDR3 DNA is TGTGCCAGCGGCCTGGGACAGGGAGGCTACGAGCAGTACTTC. Translation: CASGLGQGGYEQYF.

This chain uses TRBV11-2 with TRBJ2-5; TRBD1 agrees at 9 bases. The germline gives CDR1 SGHAT, CDR2 FQNNGV. J gave up 2 bases and V 3 bases, and 19 bases lay outside the gene matches. The CDR3 is 20 residues long. CDR3 region: CASSLVPRTGGQGSQETQYF. CDR3 nucleotides: TGTGCCAGCAGCTTGGTTCCAAGAACGGGGGGACAGGGATCACAAGAGACCCAGTACTTC. The full variable domain, rest sourced from reference TRBV11-2 and TRBJ2-5, is EAGVAQSPRYKIIEKRQSVAFWCNPISGHATLYWYQQILGQGPKLLIQFQNNGVVDDSQLPKDRFSAERLKGVDSTLKIQPAKLEDSAVYLCASSLVPRTGGQGSQETQYFGPGTRLLVL.

This clonotype turned up a few times. The DNA for the CDR3 is TGTGCCAGCAGTGACGGGGCAGCCGATACGCAGTATTTT. It is translated as CASSDGAADTQYF. The V call is TRBV6-4, the J call TRBJ2-3, with a weak D call TRBD1 (5 bases). The CDR3 contains 13 residues. Germline CDR1 is MRHNA and CDR2 is SNTAGT. The germline V and J ends were trimmed by 2 bases and 6 bases, with 9 bases remaining between them.

The chain carries TRBV20-1 and TRBJ2-4; no definite D call. The J call may not be correct, given that the DNA end is closer to TRBJ2-7. CDR3 length: 13 amino acids. Germline CDR1 is DFQATT and CDR2 is SNEGSKA (reference sequence). CDR3: CSARYGISGEQYF. CDR3 nucleotide sequence: TGCAGTGCTAGATATGGGATCTCGGGCGAGCAGTACTTC.

This clonotype came up many times. The V and J genes are TRBV4-3 and TRBJ2-5; TRBD2 agrees at 12 bases. CDR1 is LGHNA and CDR2 is YSLEER in the germline V gene. Losses at the gene ends were 3 bases for V and 7 bases for J; bases not matched to a gene: 6. CDR3 size: 15 residues. The CDR3 spells CASSHLAGGPVTQYF. In nucleotides, the CDR3 is TGCGCCAGCAGCCATCTAGCGGGAGGGCCGGTGACCCAGTACTTC.

This sequence joins TRBV29-1 and TRBJ2-3, with TRBD2 matching 12 bases. With V trimmed by 1 base and J by 0 bases, 5 bases remained unmatched. From germline, CDR1 is SQVTM and CDR2 ANQGSEA. The length of the CDR3 is 17 residues. The CDR3 protein is CSVEGLAGERSTDTQYF. The CDR3, as DNA: TGCAGCGTTGAAGGACTAGCGGGAGAGCGGAGCACAGATACGCAGTATTTT.

This clonotype has just a few counts. The genes are TRBV12-3 or TRBV12-4 and TRBJ1-2; D gene ambiguous. This CDR3 has 14 amino acids. Trimming stripped 0 bases from V and 8 bases from J, with 13 bases between. CDR3 loop: CASSLASAPGGYTF. CDR3 bases: TGTGCCAGCAGTTTAGCGTCAGCCCCCGGGGGCTACACCTTC.

This clonotype was detected only a few times. This rearrangement joins TRBV29-1 to TRBJ2-3; 7 bases fit TRBD2. Trimming took 2 bases from V and 1 from J; bases not matched to a gene: 6. Germline assignment: CDR1 SQVTM and CDR2 ANQGSEA. CDR3 size: 15 residues. CDR3 protein: CSVEFQGGGTDTQYF. For the CDR3, the DNA is TGCAGCGTTGAATTCCAGGGAGGGGGCACAGATACGCAGTATTTT.

In its sample, this clonotype was seen once. The rearrangement links TRBV3-1 to TRBJ2-1, with TRBD2 matching over 13 bases. The germline CDR1 and CDR2 sequences are LGHDT and YNNKEL (reference sequence). V lost 1 base to trimming and J lost 4 bases; unmatched junction nucleotides: 10. This CDR3 is 19 amino acids long. CDR3 coding DNA: TGTGCCAGCAGCCAAGGGGGACTAGCGGGACCTAACGGATACAATGAGCAGTTCTTC. Amino acids: CASSQGGLAGPNGYNEQFF.

This clonotype was counted between two and nine times. The rearrangement uses TRBV2 and TRBJ1-4; possibly TRBD1 for D (6 bases). V lost 4 bases and J lost 6, with 12 bases in between. Per germline, CDR1 SNHLY and CDR2 FYNNEI. This CDR3 is built from 14 residues. The CDR3 DNA reads as TGTGCCAGCAGTGCATGGGGGCGGGATGAAAAACTGTTTTTT. Translated, it gives CASSAWGRDEKLFF.